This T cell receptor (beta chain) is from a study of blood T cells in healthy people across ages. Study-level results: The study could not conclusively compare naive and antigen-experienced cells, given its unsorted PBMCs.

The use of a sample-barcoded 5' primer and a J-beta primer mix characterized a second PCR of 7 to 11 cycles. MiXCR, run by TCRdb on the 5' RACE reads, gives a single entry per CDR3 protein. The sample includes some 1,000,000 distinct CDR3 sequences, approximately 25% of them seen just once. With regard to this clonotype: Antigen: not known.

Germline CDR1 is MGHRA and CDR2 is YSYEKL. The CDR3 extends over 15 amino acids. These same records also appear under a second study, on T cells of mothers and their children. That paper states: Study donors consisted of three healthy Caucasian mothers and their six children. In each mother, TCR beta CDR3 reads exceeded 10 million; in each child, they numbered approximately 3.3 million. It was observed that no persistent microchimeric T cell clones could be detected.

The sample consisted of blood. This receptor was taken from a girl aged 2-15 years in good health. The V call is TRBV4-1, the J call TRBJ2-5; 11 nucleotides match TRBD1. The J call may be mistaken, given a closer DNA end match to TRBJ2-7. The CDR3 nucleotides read TGCGCCAGCAGCCCAGGACAGGGGGCCAACAACGAGCAGTACTTC. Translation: CASSPGQGANNEQYF.